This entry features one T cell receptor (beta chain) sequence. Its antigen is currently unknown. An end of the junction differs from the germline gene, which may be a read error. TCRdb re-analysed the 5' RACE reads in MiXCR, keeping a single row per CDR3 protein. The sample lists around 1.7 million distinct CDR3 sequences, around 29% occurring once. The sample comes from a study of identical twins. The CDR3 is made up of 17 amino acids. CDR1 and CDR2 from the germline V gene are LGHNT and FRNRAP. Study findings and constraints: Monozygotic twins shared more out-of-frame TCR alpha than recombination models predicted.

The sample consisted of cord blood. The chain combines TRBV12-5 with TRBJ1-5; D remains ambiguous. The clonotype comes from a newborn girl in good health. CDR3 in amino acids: CASGLVVSDPANRPQHF. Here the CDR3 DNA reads TGTGCTAGTGGTTTGGTAGTGTCGGATCCAGCCAATCGGCCCCAGCATTTT.